Detailed here is one T cell receptor (beta chain). Distinct nucleotide sequences in the sample also encode this CDR3. The data were taken from a study of shared clonotypes between healthy human individuals. Donors had no recently reported acute infections or vaccinations and were HIV-negative. The V end lost 4 bases, the J end lost 4 bases, and 1 base lay between the germline ends. This CDR3 spans 11 amino acids. CDR1 is SEHNR, CDR2 FQNEAQ, per germline (reference sequence). Original analysis: ImmunoSEQ junction-only sequences lacked quality scores, so their filtering differed. Sequencing was performed with immunoSEQ multiplex PCR; in TCRdb, only in-frame clones are kept and a portion is missing. The DNA gave D and trimming, while V, J and clone size come from that table. The data hold about 1.5 million clones, with approximately 97% observed a single time.

What was sequenced was naive CD4+ T cells sorted from blood. Subset meaning: CD45RA+ positively selected. The TCR was taken from a man aged 30 to 39 in good health. The chain links TRBV7-9 to TRBJ2-2; no definite D call. CDR3 DNA sequence: TGTGCCAGCAGCTCCACCGGGGAGCTGTTTTTT. This codes for CASSSTGELFF.